This entry is about one TCR beta chain. What this receptor recognizes is not known. No per-base quality is available; no much larger clone lies one base away. Whole blood was collected in K2EDTA tubes by collaborating institutions according to the institutions' own protocols. Collaborator samples were shipped for TCRbeta analysis as frozen whole blood, isolated PBMCs, or DNA extracted from either sample type. This specimen comes from a study of blood T cell repertoires in COVID-19 (dated by TCRdb to about 2020). At the level of the whole study: The collaborator samples originated in the United States, Italy and Spain and spanned the acute and convalescent phases of COVID-19. The material from the prospective study consisted of cDNA or gDNA derived from T cells, B-cell-depleted T cells, or PBMCs. Deeply sampled blood TCRbeta repertoires from subjects exposed to, actively infected with, or recovered from COVID-19 were included in the dataset. A freely available public database, intended as a resource for researchers studying the immune response to SARS-CoV-2, is where the repertoires were released. The samples were drawn from two sources: the first 160 participants of the ongoing ImmuneRACE study, and 1,254 subjects contributed by 6 global collaborators. Nearly every sample came with metadata listing a de-identified subject ID, COVID-19 status, age in years and sex. Where HLA class I and class II types were available, the types were taken from metadata supplied by the sample provider, not from assay-based typing.

TCRbeta CDR3 regions were amplified from genomic DNA by means of the immunoSEQ Assay, a bias-controlled multiplex PCR. For the original study's pipeline: The number of nucleated cells in each sample was estimated by amplification of reference gene primers within the assay. To quantify the absolute abundance of each unique TCRbeta CDR3 rearrangement, sequence reads were collapsed and filtered. For each sample, productive Simpson clonality was calculated as the square root of Simpson's diversity index across productive rearrangements. Held by TCRdb, this immuneACCESS table contains in-frame sequences only and omits some clones. Under half of the omission traces to an unresolved V gene where checked; the cause of the rest is unknown. That table is the source of V, J and clone size, and D and trimming were worked out from the DNA. For this sample the table gives around 100,000 clones, of which over 65% were detected only once. Around 12% of the sample is held by the ten biggest clonotypes.

The paper's findings and limits, for the study overall: The quantity of clinical and demographic metadata differed by source and by participant and was supplied without curation.

V ends up 0 bases short and J 1 base short, with an unmatched junction base count of 5. The germline V gene provides CDR1 KGHSH and CDR2 LQKENI. Spanning cysteine to phenylalanine, the CDR3 consists of 16 amino acids. Of all the DNA, just the CDR3 is kept, 48 bases in frame from base 1. Sequencing was performed on peripheral blood. This clonotype was obtained from a human donor in a cohort sampled during active COVID-19. Recombination linked TRBV18 to TRBJ1-2; TRBD1 agrees with 7 junctional bases. The nucleotides are TGTGCCAGCTCACCACCTACGGGACAGAATAACTATGGCTACACCTTC. Its protein product is CASSPPTGQNNYGYTF.